This T cell receptor beta chain was captured in a study of blood T cell repertoires in COVID-19. At the level of the study: T cells, B-cell-depleted T cells, or PBMCs provided the cDNA or gDNA that served as material.

The CDR3 extends over 16 amino acids. With V trimmed by 5 bases and J by 4 bases, 8 bases remained unmatched. The V gene's germline CDR1 is LNHNV and CDR2 YYDKDF (reference sequence). Original handling: Researchers report that nucleated cell counts were estimated from reference gene primer amplification. The method was immunoSEQ multiplex PCR; TCRdb's version includes in-frame clones alone and lacks a portion of them. V and J calls and clone size are those listed in that table; D and trimming were worked out from the DNA. The sample yields about 140,000 clones, 70% to 80% seen once. This clone has just a few counts.

The V and J genes are TRBV15 and TRBJ2-2; 9 bases are a match to TRBD1. Sequencing input: peripheral blood. This clonotype was obtained from a man in his sixties who had recovered from COVID-19. The CDR3 is CATSGTGGVGTGELFF. CDR3 coding DNA: TGTGCCACCAGCGGAACAGGGGGCGTCGGCACCGGGGAGCTGTTTTTT.